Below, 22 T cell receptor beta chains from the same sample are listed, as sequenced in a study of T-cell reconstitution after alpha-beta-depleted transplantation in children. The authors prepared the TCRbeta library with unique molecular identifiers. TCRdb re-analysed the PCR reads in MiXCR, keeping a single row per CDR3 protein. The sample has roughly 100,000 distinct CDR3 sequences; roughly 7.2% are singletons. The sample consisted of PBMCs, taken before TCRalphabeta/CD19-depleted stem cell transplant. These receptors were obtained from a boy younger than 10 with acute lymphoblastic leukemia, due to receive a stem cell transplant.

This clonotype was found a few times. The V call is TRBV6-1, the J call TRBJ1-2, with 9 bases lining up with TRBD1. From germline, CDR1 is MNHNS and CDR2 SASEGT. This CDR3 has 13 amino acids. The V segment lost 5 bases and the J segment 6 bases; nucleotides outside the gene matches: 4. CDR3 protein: CASSTGGSNGYTF. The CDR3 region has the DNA TGTGCCAGCAGTACAGGGGGCAGCAATGGCTACACCTTC.

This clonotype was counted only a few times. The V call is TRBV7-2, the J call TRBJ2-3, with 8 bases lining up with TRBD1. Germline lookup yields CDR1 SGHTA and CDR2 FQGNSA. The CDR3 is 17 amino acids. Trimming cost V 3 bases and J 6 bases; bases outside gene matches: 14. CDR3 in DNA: TGTGCCAGCAGCTTTAGCTTTCGGACAGGGAGGTCGGATACGCAGTATTTT. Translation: CASSFSFRTGRSDTQYF.

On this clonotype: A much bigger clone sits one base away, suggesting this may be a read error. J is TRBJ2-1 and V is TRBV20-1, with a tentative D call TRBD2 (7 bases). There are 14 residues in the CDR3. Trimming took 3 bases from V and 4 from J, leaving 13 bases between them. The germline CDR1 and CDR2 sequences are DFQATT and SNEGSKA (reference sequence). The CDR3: CSARKGGWYNEQFF. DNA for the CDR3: TGCAGTGCTAGGAAGGGGGGGTGGTACAATGAGCAGTTCTTC.

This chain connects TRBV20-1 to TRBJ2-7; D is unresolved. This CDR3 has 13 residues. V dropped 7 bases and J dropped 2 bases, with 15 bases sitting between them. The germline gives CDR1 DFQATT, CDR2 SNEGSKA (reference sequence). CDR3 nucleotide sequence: TGCAGTGTAATGGGTTACGGTACCTACGAGCAGTACTTC. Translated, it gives CSVMGYGTYEQYF.

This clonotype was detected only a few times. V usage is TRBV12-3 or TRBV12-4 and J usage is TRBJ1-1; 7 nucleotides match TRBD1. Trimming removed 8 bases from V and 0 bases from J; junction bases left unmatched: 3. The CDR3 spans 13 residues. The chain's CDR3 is CASGDSMNTEAFF. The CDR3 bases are TGTGCCAGCGGGGACAGCATGAACACTGAAGCTTTCTTT.

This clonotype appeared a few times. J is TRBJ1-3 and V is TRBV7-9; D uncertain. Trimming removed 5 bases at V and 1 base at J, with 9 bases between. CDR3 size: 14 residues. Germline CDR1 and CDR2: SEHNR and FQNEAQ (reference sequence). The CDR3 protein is CASSLEGSGNTIYF. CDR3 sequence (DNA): TGTGCCAGCAGCCTCGAAGGGTCTGGAAACACCATATATTTT.

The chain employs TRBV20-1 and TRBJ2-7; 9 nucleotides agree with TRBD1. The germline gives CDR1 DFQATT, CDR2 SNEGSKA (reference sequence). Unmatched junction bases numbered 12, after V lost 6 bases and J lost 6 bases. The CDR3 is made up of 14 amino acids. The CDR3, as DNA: TGCAGTGCCAAGGGGTGGGACAGGGAGGTCGAGCAGTACTTC. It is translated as CSAKGWDREVEQYF.

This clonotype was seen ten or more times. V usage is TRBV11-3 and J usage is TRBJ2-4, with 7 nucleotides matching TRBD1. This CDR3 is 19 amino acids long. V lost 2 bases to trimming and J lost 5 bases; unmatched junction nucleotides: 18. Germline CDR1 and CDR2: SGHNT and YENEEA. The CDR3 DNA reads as TGTGCCAGCAGCTTACCCGCCCTTAGCAGAGGGGGCCCAGAAAACATTCAGTACTTC. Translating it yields CASSLPALSRGGPENIQYF.

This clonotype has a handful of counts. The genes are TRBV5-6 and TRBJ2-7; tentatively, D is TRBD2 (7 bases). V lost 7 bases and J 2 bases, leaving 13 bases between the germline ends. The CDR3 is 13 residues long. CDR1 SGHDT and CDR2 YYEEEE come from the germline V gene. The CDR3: CASDGGPPYEQYF. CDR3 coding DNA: TGTGCCAGCGACGGGGGGCCTCCCTACGAGCAGTACTTC.

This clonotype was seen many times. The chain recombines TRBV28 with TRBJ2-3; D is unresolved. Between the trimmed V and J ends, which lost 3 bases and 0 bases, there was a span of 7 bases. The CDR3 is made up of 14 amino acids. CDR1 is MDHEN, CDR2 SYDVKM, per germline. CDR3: CASSFVDSTDTQYF. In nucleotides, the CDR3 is TGTGCCAGCAGTTTCGTCGACAGCACAGATACGCAGTATTTT.

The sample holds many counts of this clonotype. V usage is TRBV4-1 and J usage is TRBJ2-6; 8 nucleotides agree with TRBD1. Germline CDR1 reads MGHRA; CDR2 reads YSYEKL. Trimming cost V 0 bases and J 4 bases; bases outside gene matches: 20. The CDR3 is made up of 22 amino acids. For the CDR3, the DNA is TGCGCCAGCAGCCAAGATCCCAGGGGGCCGGTAGGACAGGTCTACGGGGCCAACGTCCTGACTTTC. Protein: CASSQDPRGPVGQVYGANVLTF.

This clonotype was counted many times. CDR3 loop: CASSLIGRLNNEQFF. The CDR3 DNA is TGCGCCAGCAGCTTGATTGGGCGTTTAAACAATGAGCAGTTCTTC. The rearrangement links TRBV5-1 to TRBJ2-1; D is uncertain. In germline, CDR1 is SGHRS, CDR2 YFSETQ. This CDR3 region has 15 residues. V shed 1 base and J shed 5 bases, with 13 bases lying between them.

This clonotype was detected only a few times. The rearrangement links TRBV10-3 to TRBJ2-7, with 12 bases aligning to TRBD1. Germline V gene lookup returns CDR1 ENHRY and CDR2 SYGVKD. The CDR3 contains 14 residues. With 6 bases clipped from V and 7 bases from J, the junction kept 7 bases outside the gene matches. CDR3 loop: CAIRRDRGQGEQYF. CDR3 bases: TGTGCCATCAGACGGGACAGGGGGCAGGGGGAGCAGTACTTC.

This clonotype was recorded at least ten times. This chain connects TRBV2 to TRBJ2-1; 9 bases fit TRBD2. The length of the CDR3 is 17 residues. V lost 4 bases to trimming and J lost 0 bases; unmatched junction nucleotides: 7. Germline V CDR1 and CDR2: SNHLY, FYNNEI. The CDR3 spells CASSGLAGSSSYNEQFF. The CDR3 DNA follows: TGTGCCAGCAGTGGGCTAGCGGGGTCCAGCTCCTACAATGAGCAGTTCTTC.

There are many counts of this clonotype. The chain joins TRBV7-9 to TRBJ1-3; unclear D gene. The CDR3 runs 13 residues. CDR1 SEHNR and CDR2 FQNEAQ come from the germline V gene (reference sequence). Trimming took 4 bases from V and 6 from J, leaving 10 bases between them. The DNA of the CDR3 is TGTGCCAGCAGCTCACAGTTTGCAAACACCATATATTTT. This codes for CASSSQFANTIYF.

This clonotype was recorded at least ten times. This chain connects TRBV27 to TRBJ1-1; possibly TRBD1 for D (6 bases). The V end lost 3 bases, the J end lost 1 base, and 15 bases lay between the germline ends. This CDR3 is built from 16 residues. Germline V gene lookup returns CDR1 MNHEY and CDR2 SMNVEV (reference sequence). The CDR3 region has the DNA TGTGCCAGCAGTTTCCTTCAGGGGTTGTCGAACACTGAAGCTTTCTTT. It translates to CASSFLQGLSNTEAFF.

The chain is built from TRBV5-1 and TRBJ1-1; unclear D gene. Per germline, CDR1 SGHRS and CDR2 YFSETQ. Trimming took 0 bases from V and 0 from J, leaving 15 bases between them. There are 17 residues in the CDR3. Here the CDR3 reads CASSLAHGVQLNTEAFF. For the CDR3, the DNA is TGCGCCAGCAGCTTGGCTCATGGGGTTCAGTTGAACACTGAAGCTTTCTTT.

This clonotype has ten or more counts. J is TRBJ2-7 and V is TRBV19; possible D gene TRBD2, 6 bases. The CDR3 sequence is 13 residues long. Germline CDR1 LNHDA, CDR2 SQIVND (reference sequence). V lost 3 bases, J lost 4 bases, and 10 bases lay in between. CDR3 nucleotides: TGTGCCAGTAGTATCCGGGAGAAATACGAGCAGTACTTC. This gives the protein CASSIREKYEQYF. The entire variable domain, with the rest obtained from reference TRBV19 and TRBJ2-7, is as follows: DGGITQSPKYLFRKEGQNVTLSCEQNLNHDAMYWYRQDPGQGLRLIYYSQIVNDFQKGDIAEGYSVSREKKESFPLTVTSAQKNPTAFYLCASSIREKYEQYFGPGTRLTVT.

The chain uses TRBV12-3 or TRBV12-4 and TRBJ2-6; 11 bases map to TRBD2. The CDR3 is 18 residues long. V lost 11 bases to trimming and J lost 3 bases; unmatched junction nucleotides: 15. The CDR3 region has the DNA TGTGCCCGCTGTTTAAGTAGCGGGGGGGCCGTTGGGGCCAACGTCCTGACTTTC. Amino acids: CARCLSSGGAVGANVLTF.

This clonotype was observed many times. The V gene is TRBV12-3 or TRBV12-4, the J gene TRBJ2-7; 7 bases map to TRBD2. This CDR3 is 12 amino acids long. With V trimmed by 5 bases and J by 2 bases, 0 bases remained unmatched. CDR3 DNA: TGTGCCAGCAGTGCGGGGGCCTACGAGCAGTACTTC. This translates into CASSAGAYEQYF.

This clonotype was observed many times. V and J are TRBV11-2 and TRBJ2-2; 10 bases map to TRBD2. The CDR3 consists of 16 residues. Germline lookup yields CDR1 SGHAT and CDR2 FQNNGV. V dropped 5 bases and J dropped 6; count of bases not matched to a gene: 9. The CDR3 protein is CASSPPSGGGAGELFF. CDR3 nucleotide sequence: TGTGCCAGCAGCCCCCCTAGCGGGGGCGGCGCCGGGGAGCTGTTTTTT.

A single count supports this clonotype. The CDR3 DNA follows: TGTGCCAGGAGCCCCGGGGGTGTTAGTGAAGCTTTCTTT. Protein: CARSPGGVSEAFF. The chain carries TRBV28 and TRBJ1-1, with D possibly being TRBD1 (5 bases). The CDR3 totals 13 residues. The germline gives CDR1 MDHEN, CDR2 SYDVKM. The ends were cut back, 9 bases at V and 7 bases at J, with 18 bases in the middle.